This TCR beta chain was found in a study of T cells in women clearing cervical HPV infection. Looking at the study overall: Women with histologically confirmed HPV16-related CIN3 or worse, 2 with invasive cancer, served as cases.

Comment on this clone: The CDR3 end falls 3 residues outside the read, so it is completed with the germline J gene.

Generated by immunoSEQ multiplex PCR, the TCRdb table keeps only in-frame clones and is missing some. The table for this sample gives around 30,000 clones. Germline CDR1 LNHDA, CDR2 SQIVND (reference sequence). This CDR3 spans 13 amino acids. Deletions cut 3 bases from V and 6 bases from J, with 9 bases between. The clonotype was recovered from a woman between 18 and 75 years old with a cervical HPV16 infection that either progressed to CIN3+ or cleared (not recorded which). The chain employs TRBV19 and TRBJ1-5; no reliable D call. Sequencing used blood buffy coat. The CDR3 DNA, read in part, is TGTGCCAGTAGTATTGGGCAAGGTCAGCCC. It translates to CASSIGQGQP. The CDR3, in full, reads CASSIGQGQPQHF.